These 9 T cell receptor beta chains came from one sample sequenced in a study of T-cell reconstitution after alpha-beta-depleted transplantation in children. TCRbeta library construction was performed incorporating unique molecular identifiers. Each CDR3 protein is one row after TCRdb ran MiXCR on the PCR reads. The sample holds about 540,000 distinct CDR3 sequences, around 18% seen once. This material consisted of PBMCs from the stem cell graft donor, taken from the stem cell graft. The receptors shown here come from a human donor who donated a stem cell graft to a child with acute lymphoblastic leukemia.

The chain recombines TRBV25-1 with TRBJ2-2; TRBD2 aligns across 8 bases. Germline V lookup: CDR1 MGHDK, CDR2 SYGVNS. The V gene end was trimmed by 1 base and the J gene end by 4 bases; junction bases not matched to a gene: 2. CDR3 size: 15 residues. The chain's CDR3 is CASSESRGGTGELFF. CDR3 nucleotide sequence: TGTGCCAGCAGTGAATCTCGGGGGGGCACCGGGGAGCTGTTTTTT.

The rearrangement uses TRBV5-1 and TRBJ2-3; 10 bases align to TRBD1. V was pared by 0 bases and J by 5 bases, with 9 bases of the junction left unmatched. The CDR3 is 17 amino acids. Germline CDR1 reads SGHRS; CDR2 reads YFSETQ. The CDR3 nucleotides read TGCGCCAGCAGCTTGGCGTACGGACAGGGGGAAAGAGATACGCAGTATTTT. Amino acid sequence: CASSLAYGQGERDTQYF. Supplemented by reference TRBV5-1 and TRBJ2-3, the full variable domain reads KAGVTQTPRYLIKTRGQQVTLSCSPISGHRSVSWYQQTPGQGLQFLFEYFSETQRNKGNFPGRFSGRQFSNSRSEMNVSTLELGDSALYLCASSLAYGQGERDTQYFGPGTRLTVL.

The CDR3 nucleotides read TGTGCCAGCAGTCTCGGGACGGGGAACAATGAGCAGTTCTTC. Translating gives CASSLGTGNNEQFF. The J gene is TRBJ2-1, the V gene TRBV12-3 or TRBV12-4; D may match TRBD1 or TRBD2 (5 bases each). The CDR3 totals 14 residues. V was pared by 5 bases and J by 5 bases, with 13 bases between.

This chain uses TRBV2 with TRBJ2-1, with D tentatively TRBD1 (5 bases). The V end lost 3 bases, the J end lost 10 bases, and 10 bases lay between the germline ends. From germline, CDR1 is SNHLY and CDR2 FYNNEI. The CDR3 is 12 amino acids. The CDR3 coding sequence is TGTGCCAGCAGTGAGGGGCCCTGGGAGCAGTTCTTC. Protein sequence: CASSEGPWEQFF. The complete variable domain, with remaining parts taken from reference TRBV2 and TRBJ2-1, reads EPEVTQTPSHQVTQMGQEVILRCVPISNHLYFYWYRQILGQKVEFLVSFYNNEISEKSEIFDDQFSVERPDGSNFTLKIRSTKLEDSAMYFCASSEGPWEQFFGPGTRLTVL.

The gene calls are TRBV21-1 and TRBJ2-7; the table assigns TRBD2, which was not confirmed against the DNA. TRBV21-1 is a pseudogene locus. The CDR3 totals 19 residues. The CDR3 DNA is TGTGCCAGCAGCCCGCAATTTCTACTTGGGCCTAGCGGTTCCTACGAGCAGTACTTC. Encoded protein: CASSPQFLLGPSGSYEQYF.

V usage is TRBV4-1 and J usage is TRBJ2-3; D not certain. The germline V gene has CDR1 MGHRA and CDR2 YSYEKL. This CDR3 spans 14 amino acids. V was pared by 0 bases and J by 3 bases, with 7 bases between. Written as DNA, the CDR3 is TGCGCCAGCAGCCAAGATGCCGGTACAGATACGCAGTATTTT. It specifies CASSQDAGTDTQYF.

This clonotype was seen a few times. V gene TRBV7-9 combines with J gene TRBJ2-1; D tentatively reads TRBD1 or TRBD2 (5 bases each). CDR1 SEHNR and CDR2 FQNEAQ come from the germline V gene (reference sequence). Trimming cost V 4 bases and J 12 bases, with 13 bases left between them. The CDR3 consists of 12 residues. CDR3 coding DNA: TGTGCCAGCAGCTCAACGGGGACGGGGCAGTTCTTC. This sequence encodes CASSSTGTGQFF.

This clonotype was counted between two and nine times. The J gene is TRBJ2-1, the V gene TRBV11-2, with D hard to call. This CDR3 is built from 15 residues. Trimming removed 5 bases at V and 2 bases at J, with 13 bases between. Germline V CDR1 and CDR2: SGHAT, FQNNGV. CDR3 amino acids: CASSPPERPYNEQFF. CDR3 sequence (DNA): TGTGCCAGCAGCCCCCCTGAGAGGCCCTACAATGAGCAGTTCTTC.

This clonotype was picked up a small number of times. The gene calls are TRBV4-1 and TRBJ2-7; the match to TRBD1 covers 8 bases. J was trimmed by 4 bases and V by 4 bases; bases with no gene match: 18. CDR1 MGHRA and CDR2 YSYEKL come from the germline V gene. The CDR3 has 18 residues. This CDR3 reads CASSLRAPGRTGLYEQYF. CDR3 DNA: TGCGCCAGCAGCCTAAGGGCCCCAGGAAGGACAGGGTTGTACGAGCAGTACTTC.